This TCR beta chain was recovered during a study of blood T cell repertoires in COVID-19. Background on the study: Samples taken during acute and convalescent COVID-19 were collected in the United States, Italy and Spain. In each case, the material was cDNA or gDNA derived from T cells, B-cell-depleted T cells, or PBMCs.

In germline, CDR1 is MNHEY, CDR2 SVGAGI. CDR3 length equals 16 residues. J lost 8 bases, V lost 1 base, and 7 bases had no gene match. Original analysis: How many nucleated cells were present was estimated from reference gene primer amplification. Produced via immunoSEQ multiplex PCR; TCRdb's table is partial and in-frame only. V, J and clone size are taken as reported in that table, and D and trimming were inferred from the DNA itself. The sample shows more than 45,000 clones, 70% to 90% of them seen only once. The clonotype was recovered from a human donor with active COVID-19. The donor label of this sample is uncertain. The chain joins TRBV6-5 to TRBJ2-1; the match to TRBD2 covers 11 bases. The sample was peripheral blood. CDR3 DNA: TGTGCCAGCAGTTACTTCAGACTAGCGGGAAGGCATGAGCAGTTCTTC. It codes for CASSYFRLAGRHEQFF.